This TCR beta chain was identified in a study of Tregs in tolerant kidney transplant recipients. CDR1 is SQVTM and CDR2 is ANQGSEA in the germline V gene. The length of the CDR3 is 15 residues. The V segment lost 5 bases and the J segment 1 base; nucleotides outside the gene matches: 8. Produced via immunoSEQ multiplex PCR; TCRdb's table is partial and in-frame only. This sample has around 50,000 clones, with around 80% found just once. The specimen sequenced was CD4+ T cells from blood. This sequence was found in a human donor in good health. The chain couples TRBV29-1 to TRBJ2-5, with 9 bases identical to TRBD2. CDR3 in amino acids: CSVKVGGGAQETQYF. The CDR3 DNA is TGCAGCGTTAAGGTGGGCGGGGGGGCCCAAGAGACCCAGTACTTC.